The 16 T cell receptor beta chains given below trace back to one sample, sequenced in a study of cytomegalovirus exposure and HLA in healthy donors. The PCR used 60 Vbeta and 13 Jbeta primers. TCRdb keeps only in-frame clones here, not all; method: immunoSEQ multiplex PCR. The sample includes approximately 210,000 clones, approximately 85% of them seen just once. Sequences were obtained from PBMCs. The origin of the receptors is a girl aged 10 to 17 in good health and CMV-seropositive.

This clone occurred a few times. The rearrangement joins TRBV5-4 to TRBJ2-2, with 13 positions matching TRBD2. V gave up 4 bases and J gave up 7 bases; unmatched junction bases: 4. CDR3 length: 15 amino acids. The germline gives CDR1 SGHNT, CDR2 YYREEE (reference sequence). Here the CDR3 DNA reads TGTGCCAGCAGCCGGACTAGCGGGGGTAACGGGGAGCTGTTTTTT. Translation: CASSRTSGGNGELFF.

The V and J genes are TRBV2 and TRBJ2-1, with 14 bases aligning to TRBD2. Germline V CDR1 and CDR2: SNHLY, FYNNEI. The CDR3 is made up of 15 amino acids. J was trimmed by 9 bases and V by 4 bases; bases with no gene match: 5. The CDR3 spells CASSGLAGGLGEQFF. CDR3 coding DNA: TGTGCCAGCAGTGGACTAGCGGGGGGGCTGGGTGAGCAGTTCTTC.

V and J are TRBV7-9 and TRBJ1-6, with TRBD1 identical over 7 bases. The germline V gene encodes CDR1 SEHNR and CDR2 FQNEAQ (reference sequence). The CDR3 loop spans 16 amino acids. V gave up 5 bases and J gave up 6 bases; unmatched junction bases: 10. The chain's CDR3 is CASSLGRDRGNSPLHF. As DNA, the CDR3 is TGTGCCAGCAGCCTCGGACGGGACAGAGGTAATTCACCCCTCCACTTT.

V and J are TRBV6-5 and TRBJ1-1; TRBD1 is a possible D gene (5 bases). The CDR3 length is 14 residues. The V and J ends lost 2 bases and 2 bases respectively, with 9 bases between them. Per the germline V gene, CDR1 is MNHEY and CDR2 is SVGAGI. The CDR3 nucleotides read TGTGCCAGCAGTTACCGGGGGGGAAACACTGAAGCTTTCTTT. This encodes CASSYRGGNTEAFF.

This clone was seen more than once but under ten times. The chain links TRBV6-6 to TRBJ1-4; no firm D call. The germline V gene has CDR1 MNHNY and CDR2 SVGAGI (reference sequence). V was pared by 4 bases and J by 3 bases, with 15 bases between. The CDR3 has 16 residues. CDR3 region: CASSFRSGGPNEKLFF. CDR3 nucleotides: TGTGCCAGCAGTTTCCGGAGCGGAGGGCCTAATGAAAAACTGTTTTTT.

This clone was seen a few times. The chain uses TRBV7-6 and TRBJ2-5, with a possible D match to TRBD2 (6 bases). The CDR3 length is 13 residues. CDR1 is SGHVS and CDR2 is FNYEAQ in the germline V gene. The V and J ends lost 5 bases and 4 bases respectively, with 11 bases between them. The CDR3 DNA is TGTGCCAGCAGCCGGGACTTACCAGAGACCCAGTACTTC. It is translated as CASSRDLPETQYF.

For this clone: The germline gene is not matched at one end of the junction; a read error may be the cause. Additional DNA sequences in this sample encode the identical CDR3. The chain has TRBV5-1 and TRBJ1-1, with D possibly TRBD1 on 6 matching bases. Germline values: CDR1 SGHRS, CDR2 YFSETQ. This CDR3 comprises 16 residues. The CDR3 DNA reads as TGTGCCAGCAGCAAAAGGGACACTATTGATGGCACTGAAGCTTTCTTT. It specifies CASSKRDTIDGTEAFF.

The CDR3 loop is CASSQGSDFNEKLFF. As DNA, the CDR3 is TGTGCCAGCAGCCAAGGGTCGGACTTTAATGAAAAACTGTTTTTT. The rearrangement joins TRBV14 to TRBJ1-4; D gene unclear. Germline values: CDR1 SGHDN, CDR2 FVKESK. V was trimmed by 1 base and J by 4 bases, leaving 10 bases between them. The CDR3 length is 15 residues.

This chain joins TRBV9 and TRBJ1-1; D call uncertain. V was trimmed by 5 bases and J by 6 bases, leaving 17 bases between them. Germline V gives CDR1 SGDLS, CDR2 YYNGEE. CDR3 length: 14 amino acids. This CDR3 is CASSMSEAASEAFF. CDR3 in DNA: TGTGCCAGCAGTATGAGTGAGGCGGCGTCTGAAGCTTTCTTT.

The chain employs TRBV9 and TRBJ1-4; possibly TRBD1 for D (6 bases). With 0 bases removed from V and 7 bases from J, the gap between germline ends came to 10 bases. From germline, CDR1 is SGDLS and CDR2 YYNGEE. The CDR3 is made up of 14 amino acids. This CDR3 reads CASSVGGGSEKLFF. The CDR3, as DNA: TGTGCCAGCAGCGTAGGGGGGGGCAGTGAAAAACTGTTTTTT.

In regard to this clone: At one boundary the junction diverges from the germline segment, which might be a read error. The CDR3 spells CASSLAGLADNEQLF. CDR3 coding DNA: TGTGCCAGCAGCTTGGCGGGACTAGCGGACAATGAGCAGCTCTTC. This rearrangement joins TRBV5-4 to TRBJ2-1; 11 nucleotides align to TRBD2. There are 15 residues in the CDR3. The germline V gene has CDR1 SGHNT and CDR2 YYREEE (reference sequence).

The chain carries TRBV7-7 and TRBJ2-5; 8 nucleotides match TRBD2. Near its end, the DNA agrees better with TRBJ2-7, so the J call may be wrong. Looked up from germline, CDR1 is SSHAT and CDR2 is FNYEAQ (reference sequence). The CDR3 runs 15 residues. CDR3 residues: CASSLGHSGAYEQYF. The CDR3 DNA reads TGTGCCAGCAGCTTAGGACATAGCGGGGCCTACGAGCAGTACTTC.

This clone was detected only once. This chain connects TRBV12-5 to TRBJ1-1, with D tentatively TRBD1 (5 bases). CDR3 length: 13 amino acids. Germline CDR1 and CDR2: LGHNT and FRNRAP. V was shortened by 3 bases and J by 6 bases, with 11 bases between the two germline ends. This CDR3 is CASGFRQLPEAFF. Written as DNA, the CDR3 is TGTGCTAGTGGTTTTAGACAGCTACCTGAAGCTTTCTTT.

The chain links TRBV10-1 to TRBJ2-2; TRBD2 is a possible D gene (5 bases). V was pared by 6 bases and J by 4 bases, with 12 bases between. The V gene's germline CDR1 is WNHNN and CDR2 SYGVQD (reference sequence). The CDR3 is 14 residues long. CDR3 sequence (DNA): TGCGCCAGCAGGAACTCAGGAGGCACCGGGGAGCTGTTTTTT. It translates to CASRNSGGTGELFF.

The chain uses TRBV5-1 and TRBJ1-1; D perhaps matches TRBD1 (5 bases). This CDR3 region has 13 residues. The germline V gene has CDR1 SGHRS and CDR2 YFSETQ. The ends were cut back, 2 bases at V and 12 bases at J, with 17 bases in the middle. DNA of the CDR3: TGCGCCAGCAGCTTAGAGACAGTCGGCCCTTCTTTCTTT. Translated, it gives CASSLETVGPSFF.

This chain connects TRBV27 to TRBJ1-1, with 11 nucleotides matching TRBD1. The CDR3 has 16 amino acids. Trimming at V came to 5 bases and at J to 0 bases, leaving 5 bases not matched to a gene. CDR1 and CDR2 from the germline V gene are MNHEY and SMNVEV (reference sequence). The chain's CDR3 is CASSLWTGGLNTEAFF. The CDR3, as DNA: TGTGCCAGCAGTCTCTGGACAGGGGGCCTGAACACTGAAGCTTTCTTT.